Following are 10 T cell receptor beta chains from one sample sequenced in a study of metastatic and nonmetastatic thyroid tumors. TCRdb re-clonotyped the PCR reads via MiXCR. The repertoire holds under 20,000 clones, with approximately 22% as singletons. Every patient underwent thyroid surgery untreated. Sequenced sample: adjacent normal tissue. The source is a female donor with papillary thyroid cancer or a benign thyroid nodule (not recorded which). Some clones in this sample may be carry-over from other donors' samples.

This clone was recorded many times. This CDR3 is CASSWVLLVSTEAFF. CDR3 sequence (DNA): TGTGCCAGCAGCTGGGTCCTTCTGGTTTCCACTGAAGCTTTCTTT. J is TRBJ1-1 and V is TRBV6-4, with no clear D. The V and J ends lost 6 bases and 4 bases respectively, with 18 bases between them. From germline, CDR1 is MRHNA and CDR2 SNTAGT. The CDR3 runs 15 residues.

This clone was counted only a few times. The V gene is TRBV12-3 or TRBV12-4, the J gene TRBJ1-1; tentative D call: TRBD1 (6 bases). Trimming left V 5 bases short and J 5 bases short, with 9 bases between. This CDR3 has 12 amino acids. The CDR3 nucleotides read TGTGCCAGCAGTCGGACAGTAACTGAAGCTTTCTTT. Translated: CASSRTVTEAFF.

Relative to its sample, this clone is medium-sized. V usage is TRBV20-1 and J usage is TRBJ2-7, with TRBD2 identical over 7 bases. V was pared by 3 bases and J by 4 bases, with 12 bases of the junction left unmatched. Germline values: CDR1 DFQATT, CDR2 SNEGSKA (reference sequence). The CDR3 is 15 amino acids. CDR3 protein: CSASQSPSGPYEQYF. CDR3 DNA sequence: TGCAGTGCTAGCCAGTCCCCTAGCGGACCATACGAGCAGTACTTC.

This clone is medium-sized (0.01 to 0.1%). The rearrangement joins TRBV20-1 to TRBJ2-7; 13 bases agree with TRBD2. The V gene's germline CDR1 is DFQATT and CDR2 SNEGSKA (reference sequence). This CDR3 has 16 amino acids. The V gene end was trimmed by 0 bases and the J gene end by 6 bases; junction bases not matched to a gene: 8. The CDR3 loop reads CSARDLLAGGRGEQYF. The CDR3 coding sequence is TGCAGTGCTAGAGATCTACTAGCGGGGGGGCGCGGCGAGCAGTACTTC.

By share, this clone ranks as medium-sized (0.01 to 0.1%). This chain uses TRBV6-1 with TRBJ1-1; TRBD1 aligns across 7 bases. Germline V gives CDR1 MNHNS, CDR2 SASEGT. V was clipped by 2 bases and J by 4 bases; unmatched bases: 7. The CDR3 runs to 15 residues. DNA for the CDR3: TGTGCCAGCAGTGAATATGGACAGGTAGGCACTGAAGCTTTCTTT. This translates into CASSEYGQVGTEAFF.

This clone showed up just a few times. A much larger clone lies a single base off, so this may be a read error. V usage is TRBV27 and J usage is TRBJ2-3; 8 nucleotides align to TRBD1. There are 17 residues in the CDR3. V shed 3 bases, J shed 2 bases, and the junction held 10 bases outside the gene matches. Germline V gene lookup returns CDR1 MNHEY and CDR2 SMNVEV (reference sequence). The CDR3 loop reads CASSFTRTGKLTDTQYF. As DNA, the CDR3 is TGTGCCAGCAGTTTTACCCGGACAGGGAAACTCACAGATACGCAGTATTTT.

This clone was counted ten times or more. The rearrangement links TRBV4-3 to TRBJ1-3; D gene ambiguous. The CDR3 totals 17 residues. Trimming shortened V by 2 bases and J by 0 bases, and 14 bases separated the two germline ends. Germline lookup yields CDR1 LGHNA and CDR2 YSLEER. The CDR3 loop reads CASSQSWVVTSGNTIYF. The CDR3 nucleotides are TGCGCCAGCAGCCAATCCTGGGTCGTCACCTCTGGAAACACCATATATTTT.

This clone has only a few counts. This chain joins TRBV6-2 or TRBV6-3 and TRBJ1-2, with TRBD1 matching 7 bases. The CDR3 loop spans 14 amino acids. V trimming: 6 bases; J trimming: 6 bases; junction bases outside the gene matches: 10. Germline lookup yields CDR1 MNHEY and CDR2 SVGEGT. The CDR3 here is CASSRDRASHGYTF. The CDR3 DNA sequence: TGTGCCAGCAGCCGCGACAGGGCTAGCCATGGCTACACCTTC.

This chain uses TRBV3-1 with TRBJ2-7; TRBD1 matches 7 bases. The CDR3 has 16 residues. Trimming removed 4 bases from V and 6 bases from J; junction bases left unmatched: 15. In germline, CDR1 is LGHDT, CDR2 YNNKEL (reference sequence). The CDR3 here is CASSRRQGQRPSEQYF. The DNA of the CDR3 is TGTGCCAGCAGCCGTCGACAGGGCCAGAGACCGAGCGAGCAGTACTTC.

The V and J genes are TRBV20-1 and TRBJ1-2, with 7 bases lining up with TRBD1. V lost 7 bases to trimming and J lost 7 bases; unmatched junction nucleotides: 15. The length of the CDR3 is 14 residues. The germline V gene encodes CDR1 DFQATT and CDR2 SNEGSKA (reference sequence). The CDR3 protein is CSVIEQGKGPGYTF. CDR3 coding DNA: TGCAGTGTCATAGAACAGGGGAAAGGCCCTGGCTACACCTTC.